A single sample gave rise to the 5 T cell receptor beta chains below, sequenced in a study of blood T cells in healthy people across ages. The second PCR ran roughly 7 to 12 cycles with a sample-barcoded 5' primer and J-beta primers. Each CDR3 protein is one row after TCRdb ran MiXCR on the 5' RACE reads. The sample yields about 760,000 distinct CDR3 sequences, more than 20% seen once. These data are also associated with another study on T cells of mothers and their children.

Sample: blood. The receptors derive from a boy aged 5-17 years in good health.

V is TRBV12-3 or TRBV12-4 and J is TRBJ2-5, with TRBD1 identical over 10 bases. Unmatched junction bases numbered 7, after V lost 6 bases and J lost 3 bases. The CDR3 covers 15 residues. Here the CDR3 reads CASSRDRGIEETQYF. CDR3 sequence (DNA): TGTGCCAGCAGCCGGGACAGGGGAATTGAAGAGACCCAGTACTTC.

This clonotype showed up just a few times. The chain has TRBV20-1 and TRBJ2-1; 8 bases are shared with TRBD2. Germline-derived CDR1 and CDR2 are DFQATT and SNEGSKA (reference sequence). J lost 1 base, V lost 6 bases, and 11 bases had no gene match. CDR3 length equals 16 residues. The CDR3 DNA sequence: TGCAGTGCCATACGGGGGGGCTTCGAGTCCTACAATGAGCAGTTCTTC. Translating it yields CSAIRGGFESYNEQFF.

V is TRBV9 and J is TRBJ2-5; 8 positions agree with TRBD2. The J call is in doubt because the DNA end fits TRBJ2-1 better. Germline CDR1 is SGDLS and CDR2 is YYNGEE. The CDR3 is made up of 15 amino acids. CDR3 DNA: TGTGCCAGCAGCCTAACCAGCGGGAGACATGATGAGCAGTTCTTC. It specifies CASSLTSGRHDEQFF.

The chain uses TRBV14 and TRBJ2-5, with D uncertain. Near its end, the DNA agrees better with TRBJ2-1, so the J call may be wrong. The CDR3 spans 15 residues. The germline V gene has CDR1 SGHDN and CDR2 FVKESK. The DNA of the CDR3 is TGTGCCAGCAGCCCGAATCAGAAACCCGGTCATGAGCAGTTCTTC. Translating it yields CASSPNQKPGHEQFF.

Worth noting for this clonotype: With a much larger clone just one base away, this may be a read error. The gene calls are TRBV29-1 and TRBJ2-5; the D gene is possibly TRBD2 (6 bases). The CDR3 runs 18 residues. The V gene's germline CDR1 is SQVTM and CDR2 ANQGSEA. Trimming pared 0 bases from V and 11 bases from J, leaving 31 bases between. The CDR3 DNA reads as TGCAGCGTTGAAGATCTGGAGTCGCTAGCGAATTCCTACAATGAGCAGTACTTC. Its protein product is CSVEDLESLANSYNEQYF.